A single sample gave rise to the 13 T cell receptor beta chains below, sequenced in a study of CD8+ T cells in alopecia areata. RNA extraction and reverse transcription yielded cDNA as sequencing template. The assay was immunoSEQ multiplex PCR, and TCRdb's table has in-frame clones only and misses some. The table has 100,000 to 130,000 clones, around 59% seen once. The sample comprised CD8+ T cells sorted from blood. The receptors were sampled from a human donor in good health.

The rearrangement uses TRBV7-9 and TRBJ1-1; no clear D. The germline V gene encodes CDR1 SEHNR and CDR2 FQNEAQ (reference sequence). CDR3 length: 15 amino acids. The V end lost 2 bases, the J end lost 6 bases, and 16 bases lay between the germline ends. The CDR3 spells CASSLLGPGIPEAFF. CDR3 sequence (DNA): TGTGCCAGCAGCTTACTCGGGCCGGGCATTCCTGAAGCTTTCTTT.

In its sample, this clone was seen a few times. CDR3 loop: CASKGQGGYEQYF. CDR3 sequence (DNA): TGTGCCAGCAAAGGACAGGGGGGCTACGAGCAGTACTTC. The chain carries TRBV28 and TRBJ2-7, with 10 bases that match TRBD1. V was clipped by 7 bases and J by 3 bases; unmatched bases: 3. The CDR3 extends over 13 amino acids. Germline CDR1 is MDHEN and CDR2 is SYDVKM.

This clone was seen a single time. The chain is built from TRBV30 and TRBJ2-5, with D tentatively TRBD2 (7 bases). V was trimmed by 5 bases and J by 5 bases, leaving 18 bases between them. This CDR3 is built from 14 residues. Germline V CDR1 and CDR2: GTSNPN, SVGIG (reference sequence). CDR3 DNA sequence: TGTGCCTGGCTTCTCCCCGGGGGGCGGGAGACCCAGTACTTC. Its protein is CAWLLPGGRETQYF.

CDR3 protein: CASRSSEETQYF. CDR3 nucleotides: TGTGCCAGCAGGTCGTCAGAAGAGACCCAGTACTTC. The chain has TRBV6-5 and TRBJ2-5; D uncertain. V was trimmed by 6 bases and J by 3 bases, leaving 8 bases between them. This CDR3 is built from 12 residues. Germline V lookup: CDR1 MNHEY, CDR2 SVGAGI.

There are a few counts of this clone. The rearrangement links TRBV7-8 to TRBJ2-5, with no clear D. This CDR3 has 16 amino acids. The V end lost 5 bases, the J end lost 5 bases, and 21 bases lay between the germline ends. Per the germline V gene, CDR1 is SGHVS and CDR2 is FQNEAQ. CDR3 region: CASSRYRVVGRETQYF. DNA of the CDR3: TGTGCCAGCAGCCGATACCGGGTCGTAGGACGGGAGACCCAGTACTTC.

J is TRBJ2-7 and V is TRBV27, with D unclear. The CDR3 sequence is 18 residues long. Per germline, CDR1 MNHEY and CDR2 SMNVEV (reference sequence). V was shortened by 5 bases and J by 0 bases, with 23 bases between the two germline ends. The CDR3 DNA sequence: TGTGCCAGCAGTCCCTTCGGTGTAGGGCCCCTTCCCTCCTACGAGCAGTACTTC. It yields the protein CASSPFGVGPLPSYEQYF.

V is TRBV23-1 and J is TRBJ1-4; D gene ambiguous. TRBV23-1 has ORF status, its function being uncertain. This CDR3 spans 14 amino acids. V gave up 4 bases and J gave up 3 bases, with 9 bases separating them. CDR3 coding DNA: TGCGCCAGCAGTCCCCCTGCCTCTAATGAAAAACTGTTTTTT. Its translation is CASSPPASNEKLFF.

This clone was seen only once. J is TRBJ2-7 and V is TRBV29-1, with D possibly matching TRBD1 (6 bases). V was shortened by 6 bases and J by 7 bases, with 16 bases between the two germline ends. The CDR3 extends over 12 amino acids. Germline assignment: CDR1 SQVTM and CDR2 ANQGSEA. In nucleotides, the CDR3 is TGCAGCGTGACGACCAGGGGAGCGGAGCAGTACTTC. Translating gives CSVTTRGAEQYF.

Only a few counts were recorded for this clone. V is TRBV28 and J is TRBJ1-2; D unresolved. Germline V lookup: CDR1 MDHEN, CDR2 SYDVKM. This CDR3 is built from 13 residues. The germline V and J ends were trimmed by 4 bases and 8 bases, with 14 bases remaining between them. This CDR3 reads CASSSPPAGGYTF. The CDR3 region has the DNA TGTGCCAGCAGTTCTCCCCCGGCGGGCGGCTACACCTTC.

This sequence joins TRBV4-1 and TRBJ1-2; D uncertain. The CDR3 has 14 residues. V was pared by 5 bases and J by 3 bases, with 13 bases between. Germline assignment: CDR1 MGHRA and CDR2 YSYEKL. In DNA, the CDR3 is TGCGCCAGCAGCGACGCTGGGTTGGACTATGGCTACACCTTC. This codes for CASSDAGLDYGYTF.

The chain is built from TRBV19 and TRBJ2-1; possible D gene TRBD1, 6 bases. Between the trimmed V and J ends, which lost 4 bases and 4 bases, there was a span of 8 bases. This CDR3 spans 13 amino acids. Germline loops: CDR1 LNHDA, CDR2 SQIVND (reference sequence). This CDR3 is CASSTTGYNEQFF. CDR3 DNA sequence: TGTGCCAGTAGTACAACAGGGTACAATGAGCAGTTCTTC.

For the CDR3, the DNA is TGCGCCAGCAGTCAATCCGGGACAGTCTATGGCTACACCTTC. It codes for CASSQSGTVYGYTF. V gene TRBV23-1 combines with J gene TRBJ1-2; the match to TRBD1 covers 7 bases. TRBV23-1 is known as an ORF, though its function is uncertain. V lost 0 bases and J lost 4; bases outside the gene matches: 2. The CDR3 contains 14 residues.

This clone was seen a handful of times. This sequence joins TRBV5-6 and TRBJ1-5, with a tentative D call TRBD1 (5 bases). The length of the CDR3 is 14 residues. The germline V gene encodes CDR1 SGHDT and CDR2 YYEEEE. The V gene lost 2 bases and the J gene lost 4 bases, with 10 bases spanning the gap. CDR3 region: CASSFGRGNQPQHF. The CDR3, as DNA: TGTGCCAGCAGCTTTGGGCGGGGGAATCAGCCCCAGCATTTT. The complete variable domain, with remaining parts taken from reference TRBV5-6 and TRBJ1-5, reads DAGVTQSPTHLIKTRGQQVTLRCSPKSGHDTVSWYQQALGQGPQFIFQYYEEEERQRGNFPDRFSGHQFPNYSSELNVNALLLGDSALYLCASSFGRGNQPQHFGDGTRLSIL.